Each of the 3 T cell receptor beta chains below was sequenced from the same sample in a study of T cell responses to AZD1222 COVID-19 vaccine. Sequenced by immunoSEQ multiplex PCR; TCRdb stores in-frame clones only, minus some. Of about 56,000 clones in the sample, about 80% were seen once. The input for sequencing was peripheral blood, taken 28 days after the second AZD1222 dose. The receptors were gathered from an adult who received the AZD1222 COVID-19 vaccine.

The chain carries TRBV6-5 and TRBJ2-1; TRBD2 matches 8 bases. Trimming removed 10 bases from V and 6 bases from J; junction bases left unmatched: 11. CDR1 and CDR2 from the germline V gene are MNHEY and SVGAGI. This CDR3 has 14 residues. In nucleotides, the CDR3 is TGTGCCACCAACAGCGGGGGCCCCATCAATGAGCAGTTCTTC. It is translated as CATNSGGPINEQFF.

The chain links TRBV11-2 to TRBJ2-2, with TRBD1 matching 10 bases. The J segment lost 5 bases and the V segment lost 5 bases, leaving 5 bases of the junction unmatched. This CDR3 is 15 amino acids long. CDR1 SGHAT and CDR2 FQNNGV come from the germline V gene. CDR3 bases: TGTGCCAGCAGCCAACCGGGACAGGGGACCGGGGAGCTGTTTTTT. Translation gives CASSQPGQGTGELFF.

The J gene is TRBJ1-2, the V gene TRBV5-1; D call uncertain. Germline V gene lookup returns CDR1 SGHRS and CDR2 YFSETQ. This CDR3 is built from 14 residues. The germline V and J ends were trimmed by 0 bases and 2 bases, with 8 bases remaining between them. The chain's CDR3 is CASSLDIRNYGYTF. Here the CDR3 DNA reads TGCGCCAGCAGCTTGGACATCCGAAACTATGGCTACACCTTC.